This T cell receptor beta chain was sequenced in a study of shared clonotypes between healthy human individuals. The donors, healthy adults who were HIV-negative, had experienced no recent acute infections or vaccinations. The table came from immunoSEQ multiplex PCR; TCRdb's copy has only in-frame clones and leaves some out. The repertoire consists of approximately 2,000,000 clones, with less than 95% occurring once and the leading ten covering around 0.4%. Germline V CDR1 and CDR2: MNHNS, SASEGT. The CDR3 spans 16 residues. The V and J ends lost 2 bases and 7 bases, in that order; junction bases with no gene match: 5.

Sequencing was carried out using naive CD4+ T cells from PBMCs. Regarding subset: CD45RA+ positively selected. This chain links TRBV6-1 with TRBJ2-2, with 12 bases matching TRBD2. The origin of this receptor is a man between 18 and 29 years old in good health. Some clones in this sample may be carry-over from other donors' samples. In DNA, the CDR3 is TGTGCCAGCAGTGAAAGACTAGCGGGAGTCATCGGGGAGCTGTTTTTT. Translation gives CASSERLAGVIGELFF.